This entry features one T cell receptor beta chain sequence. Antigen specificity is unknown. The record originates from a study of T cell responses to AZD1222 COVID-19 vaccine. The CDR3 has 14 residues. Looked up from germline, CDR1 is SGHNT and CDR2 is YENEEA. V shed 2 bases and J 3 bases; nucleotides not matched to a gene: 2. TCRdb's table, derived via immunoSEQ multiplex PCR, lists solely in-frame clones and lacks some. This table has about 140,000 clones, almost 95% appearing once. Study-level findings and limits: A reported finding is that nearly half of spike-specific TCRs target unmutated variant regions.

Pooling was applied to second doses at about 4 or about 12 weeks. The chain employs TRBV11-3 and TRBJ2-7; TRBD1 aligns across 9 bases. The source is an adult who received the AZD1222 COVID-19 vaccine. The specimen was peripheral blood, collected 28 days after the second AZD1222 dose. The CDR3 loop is CASSLRTGDYEQYF. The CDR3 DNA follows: TGTGCCAGCAGCTTAAGGACAGGGGACTACGAGCAGTACTTC.